This TCR beta chain was obtained from a study of T-cell reconstitution after alpha-beta-depleted transplantation in children. The CDR3 extends over 12 amino acids. Germline CDR1 is LGHDT and CDR2 is YNNKEL (reference sequence). The TCRbeta library incorporated unique molecular identifiers. MiXCR, run by TCRdb on the PCR reads, gives a single entry per CDR3 protein. The sample comprises about 610,000 distinct CDR3 sequences, over 9.5% of which are singletons, and 4% to 5% rests with the top ten. This clonotype was detected ten times or more. One junction end does not reproduce the germline sequence, and a read error may be involved.

The V and J genes are TRBV3-1 and TRBJ2-5; D unclear. The sequenced sample was PBMCs from the stem cell graft donor, obtained from the stem cell graft. This TCR derives from a human donor who donated a stem cell graft to a child with acute myeloid leukemia. DNA of the CDR3: TGTGCCAGCAGCCAAGATGTCGCACCCCAAAACTTC. Its translation is CASSQDVAPQNF.